These 10 T cell receptor beta chains came from one sample sequenced in a study of T-cell memory formation after mild COVID-19. TCRdb reprocessed the 5' RACE reads via MiXCR and lists one record per CDR3 protein. The sample has 150,000 to 200,000 distinct CDR3 sequences, roughly 31% seen once. Sequencing was carried out using PBMCs or a T cell subset sorted from them (not recorded which). These TCRs come from an adult woman who had mild COVID-19 (a few samples of this study predate the infection). Cell type and time point are not known.

The chain couples TRBV6-5 to TRBJ1-5; 7 nucleotides align to TRBD1. Per the germline V gene, CDR1 is MNHEY and CDR2 is SVGAGI. The CDR3 is 15 residues long. V dropped 7 bases and J dropped 2; count of bases not matched to a gene: 8. The chain's CDR3 is CASKLTGAGNQPQHF. The CDR3 DNA is TGTGCCAGCAAACTAACAGGGGCAGGCAATCAGCCCCAGCATTTT.

The chain links TRBV9 to TRBJ1-5; D is possibly TRBD1 (6 bases). Trimming stripped 2 bases from V and 1 base from J, with 10 bases between. The germline V gene has CDR1 SGDLS and CDR2 YYNGEE. The CDR3 has 15 residues. CDR3 protein: CASSVSGASNQPQHF. CDR3 DNA sequence: TGTGCCAGCAGCGTTTCAGGGGCGAGCAATCAGCCCCAGCATTTT.

The rearrangement joins TRBV6-6 to TRBJ2-1; no clear D. Between the trimmed V and J ends, which lost 6 bases and 8 bases, there was a span of 8 bases. CDR3 length equals 11 residues. The V gene's germline CDR1 is MNHNY and CDR2 SVGAGI (reference sequence). CDR3 sequence reads: CASSSKDEQFF. The CDR3 DNA is TGTGCCAGCAGCTCCAAAGATGAGCAGTTCTTC.

This clonotype was counted between two and nine times. The V and J genes are TRBV4-2 and TRBJ2-7, with D possibly TRBD2 on 7 matching bases. The V gene lost 0 bases and the J gene lost 4 bases, with 13 bases spanning the gap. This CDR3 contains 15 residues. CDR1 and CDR2 from the germline V gene are LGHNA and YNFKEQ. CDR3 DNA: TGTGCCAGCAGCCAAGAGTACGGGGGGCAGTACGAGCAGTACTTC. Encoded protein: CASSQEYGGQYEQYF.

This clonotype was picked up a small number of times. The chain recombines TRBV12-3 or TRBV12-4 with TRBJ1-1, with D possibly matching TRBD1 (6 bases). The V end lost 5 bases, the J end lost 0 bases, and 10 bases lay between the germline ends. This CDR3 is 14 amino acids long. This CDR3 is CASSPTGLNTEAFF. CDR3 nucleotide sequence: TGTGCCAGCAGTCCTACAGGGCTGAACACTGAAGCTTTCTTT.

This clonotype was found a few times. The chain carries TRBV29-1 and TRBJ2-1; 7 nucleotides agree with TRBD1. The CDR3 loop spans 14 amino acids. Looked up from germline, CDR1 is SQVTM and CDR2 is ANQGSEA. The V segment lost 7 bases and the J segment 1 base; nucleotides outside the gene matches: 7. As DNA, the CDR3 is TGCAGCGGGGGAGACAGGGCTTCCTACAATGAGCAGTTCTTC. Protein sequence: CSGGDRASYNEQFF.

This chain uses TRBV7-9 with TRBJ1-2; D remains ambiguous. Germline CDR1 reads SEHNR; CDR2 reads FQNEAQ (reference sequence). V was shortened by 6 bases and J by 4 bases, with 9 bases between the two germline ends. The CDR3 is 12 amino acids. CDR3 nucleotides: TGTGCCAGCAGTTGGGATCTCTATGGCTACACCTTC. Its protein product is CASSWDLYGYTF.

This clonotype occurred once. J is TRBJ2-7 and V is TRBV5-4, with 7 positions matching TRBD2. The V gene end was trimmed by 7 bases and the J gene end by 0 bases; junction bases not matched to a gene: 10. Looked up from germline, CDR1 is SGHNT and CDR2 is YYREEE (reference sequence). The CDR3 is made up of 15 amino acids. The CDR3 nucleotides read TGTGCCAGCTCTAAAGACCTAGCGGTCTCCTACGAGCAGTACTTC. This gives the protein CASSKDLAVSYEQYF.

This rearrangement joins TRBV6-5 to TRBJ2-1; 9 positions agree with TRBD2. This CDR3 comprises 15 residues. Germline V gene lookup returns CDR1 MNHEY and CDR2 SVGAGI. Trimming cost V 2 bases and J 6 bases; bases outside gene matches: 5. The CDR3 loop reads CASSYDAGGRNEQFF. CDR3 nucleotides: TGTGCCAGCAGTTACGATGCGGGGGGGCGCAATGAGCAGTTCTTC.

The chain is built from TRBV20-1 and TRBJ1-1, with 8 nucleotides matching TRBD1. The CDR3 sequence is 13 residues long. Trimming took 5 bases from V and 1 from J; bases not matched to a gene: 3. CDR1 and CDR2 from the germline V gene are DFQATT and SNEGSKA (reference sequence). CDR3 nucleotides: TGCAGTGCTTCAGGGGGCCAGAACACTGAAGCTTTCTTT. It encodes CSASGGQNTEAFF.